The source of this T cell receptor beta chain is a study of blood T cell repertoires in COVID-19. The method was immunoSEQ multiplex PCR; TCRdb's version includes in-frame clones alone and lacks a portion of them. The sample has fewer than 700,000 clones, about 89% seen once. Germline V gene data show CDR1 as MGHDK and CDR2 as SYGVNS. The ends were cut back, 6 bases at V and 7 bases at J, with 9 bases in the middle. CDR3 length: 11 amino acids. The clonotype was recovered from a woman in her 50s with COVID-19, enrolled during active disease. The sample taken for sequencing was peripheral blood. The chain is built from TRBV25-1 and TRBJ2-5; D is uncertain. CDR3 coding DNA: TGTGCCAGCAGGTGGGCCGGGACCCAGTACTTC. Translating gives CASRWAGTQYF.